This T cell receptor beta chain was captured by sequencing in a study of Ad26.COV2.S vaccination and SARS-CoV-2 variants. About the research overall: Doses of Ad26.COV2.S were injected into muscle once or twice, 56 days apart. Study results and limitations: The analyses of TCR breadth and depth may have understated the size of total T cell responses.

This CDR3 has 12 amino acids. The germline V gene has CDR1 SNHLY and CDR2 FYNNEI. Trimming removed 5 bases from V and 8 bases from J, with 10 bases in between. Here immunoSEQ multiplex PCR was the method, and the copy in TCRdb shows in-frame clones only, minus some. The sample contains 300,000 to 400,000 clones, around 81% of which appear only once. The treatment is: 15 to 20 received Ad26.COV2.S at low or high dose, single or two shots; five or six received placebo; per-sample allocation not given. Specimens were obtained on day 63 following the first vaccine or placebo injection. A note on this clone: No antigen is known for it.

The source of this sequence is a person aged 18-60 years who received the Ad26.COV2.S COVID-19 vaccine or a placebo. This specimen consisted of peripheral blood, obtained in a trial of Ad26.COV2.S vaccine versus placebo. The V gene is TRBV2, the J gene TRBJ2-1; possible D gene TRBD1, 6 bases. As DNA, the CDR3 is TGTGCCAGCAGTACAGGGTTGGATGAGCAGTTCTTC. This gives the protein CASSTGLDEQFF.